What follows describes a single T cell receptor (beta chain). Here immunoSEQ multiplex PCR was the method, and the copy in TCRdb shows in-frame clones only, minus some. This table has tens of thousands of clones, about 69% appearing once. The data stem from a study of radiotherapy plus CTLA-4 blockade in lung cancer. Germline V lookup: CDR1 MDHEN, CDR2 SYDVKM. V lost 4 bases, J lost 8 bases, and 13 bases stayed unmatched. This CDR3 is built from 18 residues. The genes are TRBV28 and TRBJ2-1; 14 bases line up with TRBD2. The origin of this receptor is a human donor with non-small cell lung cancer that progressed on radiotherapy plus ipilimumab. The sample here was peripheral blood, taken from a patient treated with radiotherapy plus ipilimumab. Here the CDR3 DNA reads TGTGCCAGCAGTTCAGCGGGACTAGCGGGAGTTTGGAGTTATGAGCAGTTCTTC. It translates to CASSSAGLAGVWSYEQFF.